The 18 T cell receptor beta chains given below trace back to one sample, sequenced in a study of T cells after somatic rescue of genetic block (dated by TCRdb to 2019 to 2021). The receptor library was made with the immunoSEQ multiplex PCR assay. The immuneACCESS repertoire file appears here via TCRdb, limited to in-frame rearrangements. These files lack a portion of the clones; in checked studies, under half of the deficit traces to unresolved V genes, and the cause of the others is not known. The sample profile shows 100,000 to 120,000 clones; about 89% of them were found once. The top ten clonotypes cover about 1.5% of the sample. The sample was peripheral blood mononuclear cells (PBMCs). Receptor source: a woman aged 18-35 years.

This clone was picked up a small number of times. The chain's CDR3 is CASSQGPGQGVNTEAFF. DNA of the CDR3: TGTGCCAGCAGCCAAGGACCGGGACAGGGTGTGAACACTGAAGCTTTCTTT. The rearrangement links TRBV4-2 to TRBJ1-1, with 9 positions matching TRBD1. Trimming removed 1 base from V and 0 bases from J; junction bases left unmatched: 6. CDR1 and CDR2 (germline): LGHNA, YNFKEQ. The CDR3 covers 17 residues.

The CDR3 region is CASSLDRGAGYTF. CDR3 sequence (DNA): TGTGCCAGCAGCTTAGACAGGGGAGCAGGCTACACCTTC. This rearrangement joins TRBV7-2 to TRBJ1-2; 7 bases match TRBD1. The germline V gene encodes CDR1 SGHTA and CDR2 FQGNSA. The junction had 4 bases not matched to a gene; V was cut back by 1 base and J by 8 bases. The CDR3 loop spans 13 amino acids. The variable domain in full, completed from reference TRBV7-2 and TRBJ1-2, reads GAGVSQSPSNKVTEKGKDVELRCDPISGHTALYWYRQSLGQGLEFLIYFQGNSAPDKSGLPSDRFSAERTGGSVSTLTIQRTQQEDSAVYLCASSLDRGAGYTFGSGTRLTVV.

V usage is TRBV28 and J usage is TRBJ2-3, with no clear D. The V end lost 7 bases, the J end lost 2 bases, and 7 bases lay between the germline ends. This CDR3 has 12 residues. Looked up from germline, CDR1 is MDHEN and CDR2 is SYDVKM. The CDR3 spells CASKPDTDTQYF. CDR3 nucleotide sequence: TGTGCCAGCAAACCAGACACAGATACGCAGTATTTT.

This chain links TRBV19 with TRBJ1-5; the D is unclear. There are 15 residues in the CDR3. V dropped 0 bases and J dropped 0 bases, with 6 bases sitting between them. From germline, CDR1 is LNHDA and CDR2 SQIVND (reference sequence). As DNA, the CDR3 is TGTGCCAGTAGTATAGACGGGAGTAGCAATCAGCCCCAGCATTTT. The encoded protein is CASSIDGSSNQPQHF.

The genes are TRBV9 and TRBJ2-3, with D perhaps TRBD1 (6 bases). V was trimmed by 2 bases and J by 2 bases, leaving 9 bases between them. Germline values: CDR1 SGDLS, CDR2 YYNGEE. The CDR3 is 14 amino acids. The CDR3 bases are TGTGCCAGCAGCGTTACAGGGTTCACAGATACGCAGTATTTT. Translated: CASSVTGFTDTQYF.

The chain employs TRBV7-2 and TRBJ1-5; unclear D gene. The V end was cut by 3 bases, the J end by 7 bases, with 16 bases between. The germline V gene encodes CDR1 SGHTA and CDR2 FQGNSA. There are 15 residues in the CDR3. The CDR3 DNA reads as TGTGCCAGCAGCTTGAGCCAGACGTCGGGGCAGCCCCAGCATTTT. Amino acids: CASSLSQTSGQPQHF. Looking up the rest from reference TRBV7-2 and TRBJ1-5 gives the full variable domain: GAGVSQSPSNKVTEKGKDVELRCDPISGHTALYWYRQSLGQGLEFLIYFQGNSAPDKSGLPSDRFSAERTGGSVSTLTIQRTQQEDSAVYLCASSLSQTSGQPQHFGDGTRLSIL.

The rearrangement joins TRBV11-2 to TRBJ2-1; 10 bases are a match to TRBD2. V shed 0 bases, J shed 4 bases, and the junction held 6 bases outside the gene matches. The CDR3 loop spans 17 amino acids. Looked up from germline, CDR1 is SGHAT and CDR2 is FQNNGV. As DNA, the CDR3 is TGTGCCAGCAGCTTAGATCGGGCTAGCGGGGGTTACAATGAGCAGTTCTTC. Protein sequence: CASSLDRASGGYNEQFF.

The chain joins TRBV6-5 to TRBJ1-2, with D perhaps matching TRBD1 (6 bases). V was cut by 0 bases and J by 3 bases, with 8 bases left in between. The CDR3 has 14 amino acids. From germline, CDR1 is MNHEY and CDR2 SVGAGI. CDR3: CASSYSRQDYGYTF. The DNA for the CDR3 is TGTGCCAGCAGTTACTCGAGACAGGACTATGGCTACACCTTC.

The chain is built from TRBV30 and TRBJ2-7; 9 bases fit TRBD1. Germline assignment: CDR1 GTSNPN and CDR2 SVGIG (reference sequence). V was pared by 5 bases and J by 5 bases, with 1 base of the junction left unmatched. This CDR3 is built from 11 residues. The chain's CDR3 is CAWDRGNEQYF. CDR3 DNA: TGTGCCTGGGACAGGGGGAACGAGCAGTACTTC.

This clone occurred once. The gene calls are TRBV5-4 and TRBJ2-3, with unresolved D. Germline V gene data show CDR1 as SGHNT and CDR2 as YYREEE (reference sequence). The CDR3 extends over 16 amino acids. Trimming cost V 4 bases and J 0 bases, with 15 bases left between them. CDR3 protein: CASSPHVSTSTDTQYF. The DNA of the CDR3 is TGTGCCAGCAGCCCCCACGTTTCCACTAGCACAGATACGCAGTATTTT. Full variable domain (remainder filled in from reference TRBV5-4 and TRBJ2-3): ETGVTQSPTHLIKTRGQQVTLRCSSQSGHNTVSWYQQALGQGPQFIFQYYREEENGRGNFPPRFSGLQFPNYSSELNVNALELDDSALYLCASSPHVSTSTDTQYFGPGTRLTVL.

This clone showed up just a few times. This chain joins TRBV25-1 and TRBJ2-7; 8 bases are a match to TRBD1. CDR1 is MGHDK and CDR2 is SYGVNS in the germline V gene. Trimming removed 8 bases from V and 6 bases from J; junction bases left unmatched: 6. This CDR3 is 12 amino acids long. The CDR3 coding sequence is TGTGCCAGCGGCTGGACAGGGCTCGAGCAGTACTTC. It specifies CASGWTGLEQYF.

The chain employs TRBV5-3 and TRBJ2-5; 7 bases line up with TRBD1. TRBV5-3 is designated an ORF whose function remains uncertain. The V gene end was trimmed by 4 bases and the J gene end by 3 bases; junction bases not matched to a gene: 3. The CDR3 consists of 13 residues. CDR3 sequence: CARSKDREETQYF. The CDR3 coding sequence is TGTGCCAGAAGCAAAGACAGGGAAGAGACCCAGTACTTC.

This chain joins TRBV9 and TRBJ2-1, with a possible D match to TRBD2 (5 bases). The CDR3 covers 16 residues. The germline V gene encodes CDR1 SGDLS and CDR2 YYNGEE. With 2 bases removed from V and 8 bases from J, the gap between germline ends came to 20 bases. CDR3 in amino acids: CASSVSPDFLGDEQFF. The CDR3 bases are TGTGCCAGCAGCGTCTCACCGGACTTTCTCGGGGATGAGCAGTTCTTC.

This rearrangement joins TRBV11-2 to TRBJ1-5; D may be TRBD1 (5 bases). V lost 5 bases to trimming and J lost 1 base, with 18 bases between them. The CDR3 runs 17 residues. CDR1 SGHAT and CDR2 FQNNGV come from the germline V gene. CDR3 protein: CASSPRDRMWSNQPQHF. In DNA, the CDR3 is TGTGCCAGCAGCCCCCGAGACAGAATGTGGAGCAATCAGCCCCAGCATTTT.

The rearrangement joins TRBV28 to TRBJ1-6, with a possible D match to TRBD1 (5 bases). Germline V CDR1 and CDR2: MDHEN, SYDVKM. V lost 6 bases to trimming and J lost 10 bases, with 16 bases between them. CDR3 length: 14 amino acids. The CDR3 here is CASSPYGDRSPLHF. CDR3 in DNA: TGTGCCAGCAGCCCCTACGGGGACCGCTCACCCCTCCACTTT.

The rearrangement links TRBV20-1 to TRBJ2-1; D not resolved. V lost 4 bases and J 9 bases, leaving 4 bases between the germline ends. CDR1 and CDR2 from the germline V gene are DFQATT and SNEGSKA (reference sequence). The CDR3 covers 9 residues. The CDR3 coding sequence is TGCAGTGCTACGCGTGAGCAGTTCTTC. Translation: CSATREQFF.

The rearrangement uses TRBV19 and TRBJ1-2, with TRBD1 matching 8 bases. The CDR3 sequence is 13 residues long. The germline gives CDR1 LNHDA, CDR2 SQIVND (reference sequence). J was trimmed by 7 bases and V by 5 bases; bases with no gene match: 6. CDR3 loop: CASSPTGGSGYTF. In DNA, the CDR3 is TGTGCCAGTAGTCCAACAGGGGGAAGTGGCTACACCTTC. The variable domain in full, completed from reference TRBV19 and TRBJ1-2, reads DGGITQSPKYLFRKEGQNVTLSCEQNLNHDAMYWYRQDPGQGLRLIYYSQIVNDFQKGDIAEGYSVSREKKESFPLTVTSAQKNPTAFYLCASSPTGGSGYTFGSGTRLTVV.

The chain employs TRBV5-1 and TRBJ2-5, with D possibly called TRBD1 or TRBD2 (7 bases each). This CDR3 contains 14 residues. CDR1 and CDR2 (germline): SGHRS, YFSETQ. Trimming pared 6 bases from V and 7 bases from J, leaving 19 bases between. The CDR3 loop reads CASTPDRPGGTQYF. CDR3 sequence (DNA): TGCGCCAGCACCCCGGACAGGCCGGGGGGGACCCAGTACTTC.